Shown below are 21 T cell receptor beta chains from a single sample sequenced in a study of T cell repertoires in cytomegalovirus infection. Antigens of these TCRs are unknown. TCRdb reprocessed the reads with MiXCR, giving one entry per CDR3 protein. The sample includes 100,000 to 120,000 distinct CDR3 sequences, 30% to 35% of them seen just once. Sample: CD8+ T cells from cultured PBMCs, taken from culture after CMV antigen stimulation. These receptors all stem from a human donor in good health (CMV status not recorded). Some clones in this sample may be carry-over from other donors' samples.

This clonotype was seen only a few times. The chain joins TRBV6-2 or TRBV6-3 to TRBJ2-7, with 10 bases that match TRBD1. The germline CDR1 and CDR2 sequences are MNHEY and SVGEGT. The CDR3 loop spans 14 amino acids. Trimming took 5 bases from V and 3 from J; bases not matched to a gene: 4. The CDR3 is CASSTDRGLYEQYF. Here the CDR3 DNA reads TGTGCCAGCAGTACCGACAGGGGGCTCTACGAGCAGTACTTC.

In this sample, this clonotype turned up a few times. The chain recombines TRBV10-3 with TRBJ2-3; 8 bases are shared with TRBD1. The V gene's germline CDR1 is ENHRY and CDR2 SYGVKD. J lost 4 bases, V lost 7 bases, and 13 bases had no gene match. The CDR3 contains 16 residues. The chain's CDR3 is CAITDDLGQGSDTQYF. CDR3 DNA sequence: TGTGCCATCACCGACGATCTTGGACAGGGATCAGATACGCAGTATTTT.

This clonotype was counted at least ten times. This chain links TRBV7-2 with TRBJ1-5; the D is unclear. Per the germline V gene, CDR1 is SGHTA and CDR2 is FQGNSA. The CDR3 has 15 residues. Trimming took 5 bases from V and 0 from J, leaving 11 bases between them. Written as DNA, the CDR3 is TGTGCCAGCAGCGGTGACTATTATAGCAATCAGCCCCAGCATTTT. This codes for CASSGDYYSNQPQHF.

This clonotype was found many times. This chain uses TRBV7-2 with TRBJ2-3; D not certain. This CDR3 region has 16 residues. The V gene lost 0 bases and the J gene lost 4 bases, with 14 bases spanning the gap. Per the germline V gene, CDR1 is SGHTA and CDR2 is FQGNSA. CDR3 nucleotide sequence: TGTGCCAGCAGCTTAGCTGCAGACCCGTTCGCAGATACGCAGTATTTT. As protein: CASSLAADPFADTQYF.

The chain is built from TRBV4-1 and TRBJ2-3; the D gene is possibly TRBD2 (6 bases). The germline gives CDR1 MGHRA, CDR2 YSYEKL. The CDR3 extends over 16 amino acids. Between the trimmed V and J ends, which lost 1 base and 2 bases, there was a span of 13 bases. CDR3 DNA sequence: TGCGCCAGCAGCCAAGCTGCAGGGAGGATCACAGATACGCAGTATTTT. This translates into CASSQAAGRITDTQYF.

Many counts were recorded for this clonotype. Here the CDR3 reads CASRTTNQPQHF. CDR3 coding DNA: TGTGCCAGCAGGACAACGAATCAGCCCCAGCATTTT. The genes are TRBV12-3 or TRBV12-4 and TRBJ1-5; D unclear. The CDR3 runs 12 residues. The V end was cut by 6 bases, the J end by 4 bases, with 7 bases between.

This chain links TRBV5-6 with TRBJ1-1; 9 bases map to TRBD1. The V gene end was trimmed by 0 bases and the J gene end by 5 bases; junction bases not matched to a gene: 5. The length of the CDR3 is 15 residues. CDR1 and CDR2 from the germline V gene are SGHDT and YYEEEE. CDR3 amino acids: CASSLEDRGRTEAFF. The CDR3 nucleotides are TGTGCCAGCAGCTTGGAGGACAGGGGAAGAACTGAAGCTTTCTTT.

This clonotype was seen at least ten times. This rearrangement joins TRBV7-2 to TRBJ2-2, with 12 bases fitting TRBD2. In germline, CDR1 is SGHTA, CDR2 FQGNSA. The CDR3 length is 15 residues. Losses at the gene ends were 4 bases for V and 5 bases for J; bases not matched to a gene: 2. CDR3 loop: CASSSLAGGTGELFF. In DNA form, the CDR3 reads TGTGCCAGCAGCTCCCTAGCGGGGGGGACCGGGGAGCTGTTTTTT.

CDR3 sequence: CASTLHGGLSTDTQYF. For the CDR3, the DNA is TGTGCCAGCACCCTACATGGGGGCCTAAGCACAGATACGCAGTATTTT. The chain is built from TRBV6-1 and TRBJ2-3, with D maybe TRBD1 (6 bases). Trimming cost V 7 bases and J 0 bases, with 17 bases left between them. Looked up from germline, CDR1 is MNHNS and CDR2 is SASEGT. The CDR3 totals 16 residues.

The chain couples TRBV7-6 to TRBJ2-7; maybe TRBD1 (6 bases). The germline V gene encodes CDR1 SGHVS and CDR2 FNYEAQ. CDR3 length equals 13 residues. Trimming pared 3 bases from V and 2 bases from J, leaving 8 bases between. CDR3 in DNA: TGTGCCAGCAGCTTGACAGGCCCCTACGAGCAGTACTTC. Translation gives CASSLTGPYEQYF.

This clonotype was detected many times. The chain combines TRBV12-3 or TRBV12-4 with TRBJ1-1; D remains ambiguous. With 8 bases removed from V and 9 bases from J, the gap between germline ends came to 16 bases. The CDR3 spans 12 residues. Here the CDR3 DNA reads TGTGCCAGCTCTTACGCGGGGAGCCAAGCTTTCTTT. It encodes CASSYAGSQAFF.

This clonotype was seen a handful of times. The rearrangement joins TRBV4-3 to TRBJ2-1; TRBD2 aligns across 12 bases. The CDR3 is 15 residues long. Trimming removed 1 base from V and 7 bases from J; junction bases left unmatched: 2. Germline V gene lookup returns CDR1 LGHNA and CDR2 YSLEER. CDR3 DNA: TGCGCCAGCAGCCAAGCGCTAGCGGGGGGGAATGAGCAGTTCTTC. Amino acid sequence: CASSQALAGGNEQFF.

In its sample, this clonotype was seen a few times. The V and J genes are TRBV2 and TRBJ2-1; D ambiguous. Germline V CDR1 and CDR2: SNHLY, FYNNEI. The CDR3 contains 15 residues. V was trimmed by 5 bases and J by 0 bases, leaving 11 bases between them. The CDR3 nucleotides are TGTGCCAGCAGTCTTATCCCGAGCTCCTACAATGAGCAGTTCTTC. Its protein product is CASSLIPSSYNEQFF.

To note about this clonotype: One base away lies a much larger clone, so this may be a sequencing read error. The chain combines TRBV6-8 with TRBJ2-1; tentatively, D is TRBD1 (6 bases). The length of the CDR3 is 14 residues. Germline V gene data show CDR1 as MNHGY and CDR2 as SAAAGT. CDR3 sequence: CASSFQTGYNKQFF. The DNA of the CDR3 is TGTGCCAGCAGTTTTCAGACAGGCTACAATAAGCAGTTCTTC.

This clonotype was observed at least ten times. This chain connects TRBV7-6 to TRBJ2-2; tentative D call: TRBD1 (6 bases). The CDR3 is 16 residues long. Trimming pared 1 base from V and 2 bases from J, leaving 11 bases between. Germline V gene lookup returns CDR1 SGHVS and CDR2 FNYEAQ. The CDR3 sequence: CASSLVRQANTGELFF. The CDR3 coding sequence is TGTGCCAGCAGCTTAGTACGACAGGCTAACACCGGGGAGCTGTTTTTT.

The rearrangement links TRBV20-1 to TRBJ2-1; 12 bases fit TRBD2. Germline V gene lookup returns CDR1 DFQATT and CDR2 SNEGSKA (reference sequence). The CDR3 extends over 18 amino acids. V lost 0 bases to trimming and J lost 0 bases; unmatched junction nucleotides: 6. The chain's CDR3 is CSARDETSGGRSYNEQFF. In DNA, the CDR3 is TGCAGTGCTAGAGATGAGACTAGCGGGGGCCGCTCCTACAATGAGCAGTTCTTC.

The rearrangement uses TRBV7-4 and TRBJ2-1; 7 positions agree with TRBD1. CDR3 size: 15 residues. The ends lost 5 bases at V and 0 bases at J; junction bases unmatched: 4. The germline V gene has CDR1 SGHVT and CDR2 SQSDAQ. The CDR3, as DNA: TGTGCCAGCAGCGATCGGGACAGCTCCTACAATGAGCAGTTCTTC. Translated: CASSDRDSSYNEQFF. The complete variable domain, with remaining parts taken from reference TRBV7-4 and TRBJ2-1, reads GAGVSQSPRYKVAKRGRDVALRCDSISGHVTLYWYRQTLGQGSEVLTYSQSDAQRDKSGRPSGRFSAERPERSVSTLKIQRTEQGDSAVYLCASSDRDSSYNEQFFGPGTRLTVL.

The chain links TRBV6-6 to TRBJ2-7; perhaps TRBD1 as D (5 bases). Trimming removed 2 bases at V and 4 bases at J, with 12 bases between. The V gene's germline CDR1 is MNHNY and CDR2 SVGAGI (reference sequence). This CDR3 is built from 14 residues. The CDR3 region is CASSYIRVAYEQYF. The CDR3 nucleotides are TGTGCCAGCAGTTACATCAGGGTTGCGTACGAGCAGTACTTC.

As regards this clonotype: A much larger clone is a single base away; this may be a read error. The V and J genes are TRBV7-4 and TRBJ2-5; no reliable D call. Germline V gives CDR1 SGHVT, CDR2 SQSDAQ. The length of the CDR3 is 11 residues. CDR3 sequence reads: CASSNQEIQYF. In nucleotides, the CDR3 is TGTGCCAGCAGCAACCAAGAGATCCAGTACTTC.

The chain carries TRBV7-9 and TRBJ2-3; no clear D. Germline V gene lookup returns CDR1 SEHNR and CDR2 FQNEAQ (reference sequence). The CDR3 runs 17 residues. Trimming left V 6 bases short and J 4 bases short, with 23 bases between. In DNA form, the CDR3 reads TGTGCCAGCAGTCCTCCGTACCCGGGTGGGTCCTCAGATACGCAGTATTTT. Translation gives CASSPPYPGGSSDTQYF.

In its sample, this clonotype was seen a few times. The CDR3 bases are TGTGCCAGCAGCATTGGACAGGGGCGCGGTCAGCCCCAGCATTTT. Translating it yields CASSIGQGRGQPQHF. The V and J genes are TRBV6-1 and TRBJ1-5, with TRBD1 matching 9 bases. J gave up 6 bases and V 6 bases, and 9 bases lay outside the gene matches. Germline-derived CDR1 and CDR2 are MNHNS and SASEGT. This CDR3 contains 15 residues.